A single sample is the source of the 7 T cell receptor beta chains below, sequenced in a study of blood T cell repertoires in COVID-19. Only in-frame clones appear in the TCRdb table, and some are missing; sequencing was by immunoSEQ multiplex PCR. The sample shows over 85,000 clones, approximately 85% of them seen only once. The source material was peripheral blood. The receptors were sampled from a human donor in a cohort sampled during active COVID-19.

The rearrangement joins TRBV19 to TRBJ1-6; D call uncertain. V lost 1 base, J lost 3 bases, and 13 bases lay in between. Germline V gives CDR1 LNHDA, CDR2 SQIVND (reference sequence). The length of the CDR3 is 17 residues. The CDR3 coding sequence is TGTGCCAGTAGTATAGCGGCAGTGACTAACTATAATTCACCCCTCCACTTT. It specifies CASSIAAVTNYNSPLHF.

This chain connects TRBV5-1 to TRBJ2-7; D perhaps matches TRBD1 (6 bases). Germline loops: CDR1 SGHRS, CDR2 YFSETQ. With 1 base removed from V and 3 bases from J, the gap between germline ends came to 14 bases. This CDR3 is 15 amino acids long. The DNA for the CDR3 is TGCGCCAGCAGCTTGTTACAGGGCCTTAACTACGAGCAGTACTTC. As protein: CASSLLQGLNYEQYF. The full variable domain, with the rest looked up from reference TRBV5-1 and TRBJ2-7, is KAGVTQTPRYLIKTRGQQVTLSCSPISGHRSVSWYQQTPGQGLQFLFEYFSETQRNKGNFPGRFSGRQFSNSRSEMNVSTLELGDSALYLCASSLLQGLNYEQYFGPGTRLTVT.

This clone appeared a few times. The CDR3 spells CASSPGTTWGDEQYF. The CDR3 DNA reads TGTGCCAGCAGCCCCGGGACTACCTGGGGAGACGAGCAGTACTTC. V and J are TRBV3-1 (or the pseudogene TRBV3-2) and TRBJ2-7; the match to TRBD2 covers 7 bases. The ends lost 4 bases at V and 5 bases at J; junction bases unmatched: 11. The CDR3 covers 15 residues. Per germline, CDR1 LGHDT and CDR2 YNNKEL (reference sequence).

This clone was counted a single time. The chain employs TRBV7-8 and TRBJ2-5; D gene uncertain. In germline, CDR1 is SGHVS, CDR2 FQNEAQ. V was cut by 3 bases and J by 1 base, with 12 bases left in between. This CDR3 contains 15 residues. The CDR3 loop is CASSFRWNSQETQYF. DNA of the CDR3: TGTGCCAGCAGCTTTAGATGGAACAGCCAAGAGACCCAGTACTTC.

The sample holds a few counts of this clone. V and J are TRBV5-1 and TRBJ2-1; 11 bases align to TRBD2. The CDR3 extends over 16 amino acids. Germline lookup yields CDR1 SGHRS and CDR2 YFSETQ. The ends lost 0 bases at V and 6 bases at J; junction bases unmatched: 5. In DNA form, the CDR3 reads TGCGCCAGCAGCTTGGCCCCTAGCGGGGGGAGCAATGAGCAGTTCTTC. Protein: CASSLAPSGGSNEQFF.

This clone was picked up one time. The CDR3 coding sequence is TGTGCCAGGAGGGACAACACTAACTATGGCTACACCTTC. This encodes CARRDNTNYGYTF. The V gene is TRBV6-5, the J gene TRBJ1-2, with D possibly being TRBD1 (6 bases). From germline, CDR1 is MNHEY and CDR2 SVGAGI. The CDR3 consists of 13 residues. V was pared by 9 bases and J by 0 bases, with 11 bases between.

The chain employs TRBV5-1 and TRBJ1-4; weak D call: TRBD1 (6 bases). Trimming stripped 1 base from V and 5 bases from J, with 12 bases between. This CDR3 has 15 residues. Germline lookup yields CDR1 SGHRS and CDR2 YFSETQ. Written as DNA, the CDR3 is TGCGCCAGCAGCTTGATAGAAGGGACAAATGAAAAACTGTTTTTT. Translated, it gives CASSLIEGTNEKLFF.